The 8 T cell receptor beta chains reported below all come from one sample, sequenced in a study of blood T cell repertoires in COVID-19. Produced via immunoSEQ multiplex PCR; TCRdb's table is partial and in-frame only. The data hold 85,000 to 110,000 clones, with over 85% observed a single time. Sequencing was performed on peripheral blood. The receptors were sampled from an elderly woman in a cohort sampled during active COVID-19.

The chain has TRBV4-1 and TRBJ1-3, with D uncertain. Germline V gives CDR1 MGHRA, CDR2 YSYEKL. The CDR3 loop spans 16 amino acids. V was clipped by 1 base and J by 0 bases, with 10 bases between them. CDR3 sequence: CASSQGAGNSGNTIYF. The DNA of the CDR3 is TGCGCCAGCAGCCAAGGAGCGGGAAACTCTGGAAACACCATATATTTT.

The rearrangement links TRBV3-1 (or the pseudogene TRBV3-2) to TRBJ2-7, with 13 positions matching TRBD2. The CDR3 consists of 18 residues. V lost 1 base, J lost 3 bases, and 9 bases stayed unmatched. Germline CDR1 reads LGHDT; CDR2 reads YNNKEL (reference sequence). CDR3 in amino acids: CASSQVLPGLAGNYEQYF. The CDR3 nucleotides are TGTGCCAGCAGCCAAGTTCTACCGGGACTAGCGGGGAACTACGAGCAGTACTTC.

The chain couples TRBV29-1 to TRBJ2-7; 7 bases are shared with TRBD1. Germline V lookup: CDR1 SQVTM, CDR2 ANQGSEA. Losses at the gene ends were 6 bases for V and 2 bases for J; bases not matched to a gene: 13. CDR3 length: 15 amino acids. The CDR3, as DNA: TGCAGCGTAGGTCCTTACCTGGGACAGACCTACGAGCAGTACTTC. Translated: CSVGPYLGQTYEQYF.

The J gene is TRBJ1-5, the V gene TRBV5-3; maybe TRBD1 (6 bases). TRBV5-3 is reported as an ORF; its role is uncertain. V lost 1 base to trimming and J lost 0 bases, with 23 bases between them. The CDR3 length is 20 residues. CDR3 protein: CARSLWGPPNFPYSNQPQHF. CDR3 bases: TGTGCCAGAAGCTTGTGGGGGCCTCCAAATTTTCCTTATAGCAATCAGCCCCAGCATTTT.

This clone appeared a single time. The CDR3 spells CASSLTENYGYTF. Written as DNA, the CDR3 is TGTGCCAGCAGTTTGACAGAAAACTATGGCTACACCTTC. This chain uses TRBV12-3 or TRBV12-4 with TRBJ1-2; weak D call: TRBD1 (5 bases). The V end was cut by 3 bases, the J end by 2 bases, with 7 bases between. The length of the CDR3 is 13 residues.

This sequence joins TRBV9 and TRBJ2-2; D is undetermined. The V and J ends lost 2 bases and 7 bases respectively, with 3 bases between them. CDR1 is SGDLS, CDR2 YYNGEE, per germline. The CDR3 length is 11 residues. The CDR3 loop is CASSVFGELFF. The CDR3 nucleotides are TGTGCCAGCAGCGTCTTCGGGGAGCTGTTTTTT.

CDR3 DNA sequence: TGCAGTGCCCTACCAGGTCAGCCCCAGCATTTT. Translation: CSALPGQPQHF. The V call is TRBV20-1, the J call TRBJ1-5; D call uncertain. V was cut by 6 bases and J by 6 bases, with 9 bases left in between. The CDR3 covers 11 residues. Per the germline V gene, CDR1 is DFQATT and CDR2 is SNEGSKA (reference sequence).

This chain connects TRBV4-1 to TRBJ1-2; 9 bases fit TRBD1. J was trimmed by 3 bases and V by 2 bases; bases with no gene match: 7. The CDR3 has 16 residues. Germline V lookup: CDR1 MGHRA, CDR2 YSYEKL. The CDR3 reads CASSQSATGGHYGYTF. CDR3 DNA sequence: TGCGCCAGCAGCCAATCGGCAACAGGGGGCCACTATGGCTACACCTTC.